The 15 T cell receptor beta chains below were found in one sample sequenced in a study of T cells after yellow fever vaccination. TCRdb called the 5' RACE reads again in MiXCR, with one record for every CDR3 protein. The repertoire consists of roughly 110,000 distinct CDR3 sequences, with around 8.6% occurring once and the leading ten covering less than 30%. This specimen consisted of CD8+ T cells sorted from PBMCs, obtained 45 days after the yellow fever booster vaccination. The receptor set was obtained from a young man who received the YFV17D yellow fever vaccine.

This clonotype was counted ten times or more. The rearrangement joins TRBV19 to TRBJ1-1; D remains unclear. The ends were cut back, 2 bases at V and 1 base at J, with 5 bases in the middle. Germline CDR1 and CDR2: LNHDA and SQIVND (reference sequence). The CDR3 sequence is 13 residues long. CDR3 residues: CASSISGNTEAFF. The CDR3 bases are TGTGCCAGTAGTATATCAGGGAACACTGAAGCTTTCTTT.

This clonotype was picked up a small number of times. This sequence joins TRBV29-1 and TRBJ2-2; D tentatively reads TRBD1 or TRBD2 (5 bases each). Germline V gene sequence: CDR1 SQVTM, CDR2 ANQGSEA. The V end was cut by 7 bases, the J end by 0 bases, with 9 bases between. This CDR3 has 13 residues. CDR3 sequence (DNA): TGCAGCGGCATGGGACCGAACACCGGGGAGCTGTTTTTT. Its translation is CSGMGPNTGELFF.

Ten or more counts support this clonotype. The chain recombines TRBV9 with TRBJ2-6, with 9 bases lining up with TRBD1. Trimming took 3 bases from V and 3 from J; bases not matched to a gene: 4. This CDR3 has 16 residues. Germline V gene sequence: CDR1 SGDLS, CDR2 YYNGEE. In DNA form, the CDR3 reads TGTGCCAGCAGCGCACAGGGGGCGCTTGGGGCCAACGTCCTGACTTTC. Its protein is CASSAQGALGANVLTF.

In nucleotides, the CDR3 is TGCGCCAGCAGCTTGGATGTAGCGGGTTCAGGGGCCTACGAGCAGTACTTC. This sequence encodes CASSLDVAGSGAYEQYF. This sequence joins TRBV5-1 and TRBJ2-7; D is possibly TRBD2 (7 bases). The V end was cut by 0 bases, the J end by 2 bases, with 18 bases between. Germline V gives CDR1 SGHRS, CDR2 YFSETQ. The CDR3 length is 17 residues.

This clonotype has at least ten counts. This chain connects TRBV7-6 to TRBJ2-1, with D uncertain. V shed 1 base and J shed 2 bases, with 3 bases lying between them. Per germline, CDR1 SGHVS and CDR2 FNYEAQ. The length of the CDR3 is 13 residues. The CDR3 region has the DNA TGTGCCAGCAGCTTAGGCACCTACAATGAGCAGTTCTTC. Protein sequence: CASSLGTYNEQFF.

This clonotype was seen ten or more times. The rearrangement links TRBV7-7 to TRBJ2-1; D gene unclear. Trimming took off 5 bases at V and 5 bases at J, with 16 bases between the two ends. Per germline, CDR1 SSHAT and CDR2 FNYEAQ (reference sequence). This CDR3 has 15 amino acids. The CDR3 reads CASSMFPSPNNEQFF. CDR3 nucleotide sequence: TGTGCCAGCAGCATGTTTCCCTCCCCGAACAATGAGCAGTTCTTC.

This clonotype came up many times. V usage is TRBV7-9 and J usage is TRBJ2-1; TRBD1 is a possible D gene (5 bases). The CDR3 has 17 amino acids. Trimming cost V 3 bases and J 2 bases, with 17 bases left between them. Germline V lookup: CDR1 SEHNR, CDR2 FQNEAQ (reference sequence). In DNA form, the CDR3 reads TGTGCCAGCAGCTTGGGGTTCGGACAAACTGCCTACAATGAGCAGTTCTTC. Its translation: CASSLGFGQTAYNEQFF.

This clonotype appeared many times. The chain has TRBV5-1 and TRBJ2-7; no reliable D call. The CDR3 extends over 14 amino acids. Germline-derived CDR1 and CDR2 are SGHRS and YFSETQ. The V and J ends lost 4 bases and 2 bases respectively, with 13 bases between them. The CDR3 DNA reads TGCGCCAGCAGCCCAACCGCCGGAACCTACGAGCAGTACTTC. This codes for CASSPTAGTYEQYF.

In this sample, this clonotype turned up a few times. The genes are TRBV4-3 and TRBJ2-7; unclear D gene. Trimming shortened V by 1 base and J by 2 bases, and 12 bases separated the two germline ends. The CDR3 has 15 amino acids. Germline values: CDR1 LGHNA, CDR2 YSLEER. CDR3 DNA: TGCGCCAGCAGCCAAGTCAAAGATCCCACCTACGAGCAGTACTTC. Its protein is CASSQVKDPTYEQYF.

This clonotype was counted many times. The chain joins TRBV12-3 or TRBV12-4 to TRBJ2-5; TRBD2 agrees at 8 bases. CDR3 size: 14 residues. V gave up 4 bases and J gave up 4 bases; unmatched junction bases: 5. The CDR3 nucleotides read TGTGCCAGCAGTTCCAGCGGGAGACGAGAGACCCAGTACTTC. This encodes CASSSSGRRETQYF.

This clonotype appeared many times. This chain links TRBV29-1 with TRBJ2-1, with 11 bases aligning to TRBD2. Germline V CDR1 and CDR2: SQVTM, ANQGSEA. The CDR3 has 15 residues. V shed 7 bases and J 7 bases; nucleotides not matched to a gene: 12. CDR3 sequence: CSAPRLAGGSNEQFF. Written as DNA, the CDR3 is TGCAGCGCTCCCCGGTTAGCGGGAGGGTCAAATGAGCAGTTCTTC.

This clonotype was observed at least ten times. This chain connects TRBV29-1 to TRBJ2-5, with D tentatively TRBD1 or TRBD2 (6 bases each). Trimming removed 4 bases from V and 3 bases from J, with 9 bases in between. Germline CDR1 reads SQVTM; CDR2 reads ANQGSEA. The length of the CDR3 is 12 residues. CDR3 nucleotide sequence: TGCAGCGTTGTTAGGGGGGAAGAGACCCAGTACTTC. It codes for CSVVRGEETQYF.

This clonotype was counted at least ten times. The chain recombines TRBV7-9 with TRBJ2-1, with D possibly being TRBD2 (6 bases). From germline, CDR1 is SEHNR and CDR2 FQNEAQ (reference sequence). The V end was cut by 8 bases, the J end by 4 bases, with 9 bases between. This CDR3 contains 12 residues. The CDR3 region is CASAGRYNEQFF. As DNA, the CDR3 is TGTGCCAGCGCGGGGAGGTACAATGAGCAGTTCTTC.

This clonotype was counted many times. The J gene is TRBJ2-3, the V gene TRBV5-8, with 11 nucleotides matching TRBD2. The CDR3 length is 12 residues. CDR1 and CDR2 from the germline V gene are SGHTS and YDEGEE. Trimming cost V 4 bases and J 14 bases; bases outside gene matches: 6. The CDR3 DNA follows: TGTGCCAGCAGCGGGCTAGCGGGAGGTGCGTATTTT. It yields the protein CASSGLAGGAYF.

This clonotype appeared many times. V is TRBV20-1 and J is TRBJ2-5; TRBD1 is a possible D gene (6 bases). Germline lookup yields CDR1 DFQATT and CDR2 SNEGSKA (reference sequence). Trimming cost V 3 bases and J 1 base, with 12 bases left between them. CDR3 length: 14 amino acids. The DNA for the CDR3 is TGCAGTGCTAGGGGACATCCGATCCAAGAGACCCAGTACTTC. It encodes CSARGHPIQETQYF.